This T cell receptor beta chain was retrieved from a study of T cells in Graves' hyperthyroidism and ophthalmopathy. Study-wide results and caveats: Classification by a 13 V-J model distinguished ophthalmopathy from stable hyperthyroidism. Median prediction lead before ophthalmopathy onset was about 6.3 months with the model.

This clonotype was observed many times. Its antigen is not identified. TCR beta CDR3 sequences were amplified from RNA transcripts. With the HTBI primer set, the TCR CDR3 went through a first round of RT-PCR. TCRdb itself ran the multiplex PCR reads through MiXCR, one entry per CDR3 protein. The table records some 600,000 distinct CDR3 sequences, roughly 14% of them present only once. Germline-derived CDR1 and CDR2 are SNHLY and FYNNEI. CDR3 size: 14 residues. The V and J ends lost 4 bases and 0 bases respectively, with 7 bases between them. This clonotype originated in a woman in her 30s with Graves' hyperthyroidism that later progressed to Graves' ophthalmopathy. The chain uses TRBV2 and TRBJ1-5; D remains unclear. Sequencing input: blood. In DNA form, the CDR3 reads TGTGCCAGCAGTGGGCTCATTAGCAATCAGCCCCAGCATTTT. This translates into CASSGLISNQPQHF.